Below, 21 T cell receptor beta chains from the same sample are listed, as sequenced in a study of identical twins. From the 5' RACE reads, TCRdb called clonotypes with MiXCR, one entry per CDR3 protein. The table shows 450,000 or so distinct CDR3 sequences, with about 24% occurring only once. The sample was also reused in another study, on T cells expressing NK-cell markers.

Source material: CD4+ T cells sorted from blood. The origin of the receptors is a woman under 30 in good health.

This clonotype was observed a handful of times. The chain links TRBV12-3 or TRBV12-4 to TRBJ1-2; D is ambiguous. Between the trimmed V and J ends, which lost 5 bases and 4 bases, there was a span of 11 bases. This CDR3 spans 13 amino acids. The CDR3 bases are TGTGCCAGCAGTCCCGCCGAGTCCTATGGCTACACCTTC. It codes for CASSPAESYGYTF.

This clonotype was detected a few times. The gene calls are TRBV10-3 and TRBJ1-4, with TRBD1 matching 8 bases. The ends lost 8 bases at V and 7 bases at J; junction bases unmatched: 9. The CDR3 has 14 amino acids. CDR1 and CDR2 (germline): ENHRY, SYGVKD. The CDR3 sequence is CAIRGQGGGEKLFF. CDR3 DNA sequence: TGTGCCATCCGAGGACAGGGAGGAGGTGAAAAACTGTTTTTT.

The gene calls are TRBV10-3 and TRBJ2-7; 12 bases line up with TRBD2. The CDR3 consists of 15 residues. From germline, CDR1 is ENHRY and CDR2 SYGVKD. V shed 4 bases and J 5 bases; nucleotides not matched to a gene: 6. The DNA of the CDR3 is TGTGCCATCAGTGCGCGACTAGCGGGGGAGCACGAGCAGTACTTC. Protein product: CAISARLAGEHEQYF.

The chain carries TRBV6-5 and TRBJ2-7, with 8 bases aligning to TRBD2. CDR1 and CDR2 (germline): MNHEY, SVGAGI. V trimming: 1 base; J trimming: 4 bases; junction bases outside the gene matches: 9. The CDR3 totals 16 residues. Here the CDR3 DNA reads TGTGCCAGCAGTTACTTCCCCCGGGCGGGAGGTTACGAGCAGTACTTC. Translation gives CASSYFPRAGGYEQYF.

This clonotype was recorded a few times. This chain connects TRBV12-5 to TRBJ1-3, with TRBD1 identical over 7 bases. Trimming at V came to 4 bases and at J to 0 bases, leaving 3 bases not matched to a gene. The CDR3 consists of 15 residues. Germline CDR1 and CDR2: LGHNT and FRNRAP. The CDR3 protein is CASGYNRGSGNTIYF. CDR3 coding DNA: TGTGCTAGTGGTTACAACAGGGGCTCTGGAAACACCATATATTTT.

This clonotype was seen more than once but under ten times. The chain carries TRBV4-3 and TRBJ2-7; D may be TRBD2 (5 bases). The germline CDR1 and CDR2 sequences are LGHNA and YSLEER. Trimming shortened V by 6 bases and J by 5 bases, and 17 bases separated the two germline ends. The CDR3 length is 14 residues. The CDR3 region has the DNA TGCGCCAGCAGTTCAACTAGAAGTGGTAACGAGCAGTACTTC. Its protein product is CASSSTRSGNEQYF.

This chain joins TRBV6-2 or TRBV6-3 and TRBJ1-5; D is uncertain. Per germline, CDR1 MNHEY and CDR2 SVGEGT. CDR3 length: 12 amino acids. The V end lost 5 bases, the J end lost 10 bases, and 12 bases lay between the germline ends. CDR3 nucleotides: TGTGCCAGCAGTGCACCCCCAAGTCCCCAGCATTTT. Its translation: CASSAPPSPQHF.

The chain uses TRBV12-5 and TRBJ1-4; D gene ambiguous. V dropped 6 bases and J dropped 7 bases, with 6 bases sitting between them. The CDR3 totals 11 residues. Germline assignment: CDR1 LGHNT and CDR2 FRNRAP. This chain's CDR3 is CASGKGEKLFF. The CDR3 DNA is TGTGCTAGTGGGAAGGGTGAAAAACTGTTTTTT.

This clonotype was detected ten times or more. The J gene is TRBJ2-7, the V gene TRBV5-1; D gene uncertain. Germline lookup yields CDR1 SGHRS and CDR2 YFSETQ. This CDR3 has 11 residues. The V and J ends lost 4 bases and 4 bases respectively, with 6 bases between them. CDR3 protein: CASSQEYEQYF. The CDR3 DNA reads TGCGCCAGCAGCCAGGAGTACGAGCAGTACTTC.

The genes are TRBV20-1 and TRBJ2-3, with D possibly TRBD2 on 6 matching bases. Per germline, CDR1 DFQATT and CDR2 SNEGSKA (reference sequence). CDR3 length: 14 residues. With 2 bases removed from V and 4 bases from J, the gap between germline ends came to 13 bases. CDR3 sequence (DNA): TGCAGTGCTAGAAGGGGACTCTCTCCAGATACGCAGTATTTT. It yields the protein CSARRGLSPDTQYF.

This clonotype was seen a handful of times. This rearrangement joins TRBV5-1 to TRBJ2-3; maybe TRBD1 (5 bases). Between the trimmed V and J ends, which lost 1 base and 1 base, there was a span of 10 bases. The length of the CDR3 is 15 residues. The germline gives CDR1 SGHRS, CDR2 YFSETQ. The chain's CDR3 is CASSLSPQGTDTQYF. The DNA for the CDR3 is TGCGCCAGCAGCTTGTCCCCACAGGGCACAGATACGCAGTATTTT.

V is TRBV3-1 and J is TRBJ2-1; 12 bases match TRBD1. V shed 5 bases, J shed 8 bases, and the junction held 10 bases outside the gene matches. The CDR3 is 16 amino acids. Germline V gives CDR1 LGHDT, CDR2 YNNKEL (reference sequence). The CDR3 sequence is CASSLAGTGGLDEQFF. The DNA of the CDR3 is TGTGCCAGCAGCTTAGCCGGGACAGGGGGCTTGGATGAGCAGTTCTTC.

In this sample, this clonotype turned up a few times. V is TRBV3-1 and J is TRBJ2-7, with 8 bases matching TRBD2. V was clipped by 4 bases and J by 1 base; unmatched bases: 12. The germline V gene encodes CDR1 LGHDT and CDR2 YNNKEL (reference sequence). The CDR3 has 17 amino acids. The CDR3 here is CASSLLTSGGQSYEQYF. The CDR3 DNA is TGTGCCAGCAGCCTACTCACCAGCGGGGGCCAATCCTACGAGCAGTACTTC.

This clonotype was detected once. The V gene is TRBV29-1, the J gene TRBJ2-1; a possible D gene is TRBD2 (5 bases). The CDR3 loop spans 12 amino acids. V shed 3 bases and J shed 7 bases, with 10 bases lying between them. CDR1 is SQVTM, CDR2 ANQGSEA, per germline. The CDR3 here is CSVDLPGNEQFF. Here the CDR3 DNA reads TGCAGCGTTGACTTGCCGGGAAATGAGCAGTTCTTC.

Only a few counts were recorded for this clonotype. The rearrangement uses TRBV5-6 and TRBJ2-1; no clear D gene. The V gene lost 4 bases and the J gene lost 3 bases, with 11 bases spanning the gap. Germline values: CDR1 SGHDT, CDR2 YYEEEE. CDR3 length: 14 residues. The CDR3 sequence: CASSPRTGYNEQFF. CDR3 in DNA: TGTGCCAGCAGCCCACGTACGGGCTACAATGAGCAGTTCTTC.

The chain employs TRBV12-3 or TRBV12-4 and TRBJ2-1; the match to TRBD1 covers 9 bases. The V segment lost 8 bases and the J segment 7 bases; nucleotides outside the gene matches: 9. The CDR3 sequence is 14 residues long. CDR3 nucleotides: TGTGCCAGCGCTTCATGGGACAGGGTTAATGAGCAGTTCTTC. It codes for CASASWDRVNEQFF.

The chain carries TRBV9 and TRBJ1-2; a weak D match, TRBD1 (5 bases). CDR3 size: 14 residues. Trimming shortened V by 2 bases and J by 4 bases, and 12 bases separated the two germline ends. Germline CDR1 is SGDLS and CDR2 is YYNGEE. The CDR3 spells CASSVQMGGYGYTF. The CDR3 region has the DNA TGTGCCAGCAGCGTCCAGATGGGGGGCTATGGCTACACCTTC.

The chain couples TRBV6-5 to TRBJ1-1, with D hard to call. Germline V gene sequence: CDR1 MNHEY, CDR2 SVGAGI. V was trimmed by 4 bases and J by 5 bases, leaving 11 bases between them. The CDR3 extends over 13 amino acids. CDR3 residues: CASSSRGPTEAFF. The CDR3 DNA reads TGTGCCAGCAGTTCTCGGGGTCCGACTGAAGCTTTCTTT.

The V call is TRBV29-1, the J call TRBJ1-2; D gene unclear. The CDR3 is 11 residues long. V lost 7 bases to trimming and J lost 5 bases, with 11 bases between them. CDR1 is SQVTM and CDR2 is ANQGSEA in the germline V gene. In DNA, the CDR3 is TGCAGCGGTTCGACTTTATATGGCTACACCTTC. Residues: CSGSTLYGYTF.

The V call is TRBV20-1, the J call TRBJ2-3, with 9 positions matching TRBD2. Germline V gene lookup returns CDR1 DFQATT and CDR2 SNEGSKA (reference sequence). V dropped 6 bases and J dropped 2; count of bases not matched to a gene: 9. The CDR3 is 15 residues long. The CDR3 region is CSATFLAGHTDTQYF. DNA for the CDR3: TGCAGTGCAACATTTCTAGCGGGGCACACAGATACGCAGTATTTT.

This clonotype was counted many times. This chain uses TRBV12-3 or TRBV12-4 with TRBJ1-2; no clear D gene. This CDR3 has 14 residues. Trimming removed 5 bases from V and 8 bases from J, with 18 bases in between. The CDR3 region is CASSDLAVINGYTF. CDR3 nucleotides: TGTGCCAGCAGTGATCTGGCAGTAATTAACGGCTACACCTTC.